One sample yielded the 21 T cell receptor beta chains listed below, sequenced in a study of blood T cells in healthy people across ages. Next came a second PCR, run for about 6 to 12 cycles, which used a sample-barcoded 5' primer along with a J-beta primer mix. TCRdb redid the calling of the 5' RACE reads with MiXCR, one entry per CDR3 protein. The sample has 1.6 million or so distinct CDR3 sequences; 30% to 40% are singletons. What was sequenced was blood. The receptors derive from a woman younger than 45 in good health.

The chain links TRBV28 to TRBJ2-7, with TRBD1 matching 9 bases. Germline trimming cut 7 bases from V and 4 bases from J; bases unmatched to any gene: 14. The CDR3 is 16 amino acids. Germline-derived CDR1 and CDR2 are MDHEN and SYDVKM. The CDR3 region has the DNA TGTGCCAGCAATCCCGGGACAGGGATACAGAAGTACGAGCAGTACTTC. Residues: CASNPGTGIQKYEQYF.

This chain links TRBV6-1 with TRBJ1-5; a weak D match, TRBD1 (5 bases). Germline assignment: CDR1 MNHNS and CDR2 SASEGT. Between the trimmed V and J ends, which lost 5 bases and 5 bases, there was a span of 13 bases. The CDR3 totals 14 residues. CDR3 in amino acids: CASSQGARDQPQHF. The CDR3 region has the DNA TGTGCCAGCAGTCAGGGCGCCCGTGATCAGCCCCAGCATTTT.

This clonotype was counted between two and nine times. J is TRBJ2-3 and V is TRBV20-1, with TRBD2 identical over 10 bases. J lost 1 base, V lost 8 bases, and 18 bases had no gene match. There are 18 residues in the CDR3. Germline loops: CDR1 DFQATT, CDR2 SNEGSKA (reference sequence). The CDR3 reads CSSSSGLAGVFGTDTQYF. The CDR3 DNA follows: TGCAGTTCATCTTCGGGGCTAGCGGGGGTCTTCGGCACAGATACGCAGTATTTT.

This clonotype was seen at least ten times. The V and J genes are TRBV29-1 and TRBJ1-1; 8 nucleotides align to TRBD1. Trimming at V came to 7 bases and at J to 4 bases, leaving 11 bases not matched to a gene. This CDR3 contains 14 residues. Germline V gives CDR1 SQVTM, CDR2 ANQGSEA. CDR3 nucleotides: TGCAGCGCCCAGGGGGCCTTCCTTGGCACTGAAGCTTTCTTT. Its translation is CSAQGAFLGTEAFF.

The gene calls are TRBV11-3 and TRBJ2-1, with D possibly being TRBD2 (5 bases). The tail of the sequence fits TRBJ2-7 better, so the J call may be wrong. The CDR3 is made up of 15 amino acids. Germline CDR1 and CDR2: SGHNT and YENEEA. The CDR3 bases are TGTGCCAGCAGCCAAGCGGTAAGCTCCTACAATGAGCAGTACTTC. It specifies CASSQAVSSYNEQYF.

Details on this clonotype: An end of the junction does not agree with germline; a read error may underlie this. This sequence joins TRBV27 and TRBJ2-7; 10 positions match TRBD1. Germline lookup yields CDR1 MNHEY and CDR2 SMNVEV (reference sequence). This CDR3 comprises 15 residues. The CDR3 loop is CASRGVGQGPGERYF. As DNA, the CDR3 is TGTGCCAGCAGAGGGGTGGGACAGGGGCCGGGCGAGCGGTACTTC.

The chain is built from TRBV6-6 and TRBJ1-4; weak D call: TRBD1 (5 bases). Deletions cut 8 bases from V and 8 bases from J, with 18 bases between. The CDR3 loop spans 14 amino acids. The germline CDR1 and CDR2 sequences are MNHNY and SVGAGI (reference sequence). The DNA of the CDR3 is TGTGCCAGCTCTAGTATAGGGGTAGGGGAAAAACTGTTTTTT. It translates to CASSSIGVGEKLFF.

In regard to this clonotype: A read error may explain this, as a much larger clone is one base away. This chain connects TRBV10-3 to TRBJ2-5, with 7 positions matching TRBD1. J gave up 0 bases and V 7 bases, and 20 bases lay outside the gene matches. The CDR3 runs 19 residues. CDR1 and CDR2 (germline): ENHRY, SYGVKD. CDR3 nucleotides: TGTGCCATCACCCTGGGACAGCCATTGTGGTCGTCCGACCAAGAGACCCAGTACTTC. Amino acid sequence: CAITLGQPLWSSDQETQYF.

Worth noting for this clonotype: With a much larger clone just one base away, this may be a read error. The chain recombines TRBV4-2 with TRBJ2-5; perhaps TRBD2 as D (6 bases). This CDR3 comprises 14 residues. V was trimmed by 1 base and J by 11 bases, leaving 17 bases between them. Per germline, CDR1 LGHNA and CDR2 YNFKEQ. CDR3 in DNA: TGTGCCAGCAGCCAAGGTCGGGAGACGTACGTGCAGTACTTC. Protein sequence: CASSQGRETYVQYF.

The chain uses TRBV9 and TRBJ2-1, with TRBD1 as a possible D gene (6 bases). Trimming pared 0 bases from V and 9 bases from J, leaving 10 bases between. CDR1 is SGDLS and CDR2 is YYNGEE in the germline V gene. CDR3 length: 13 residues. CDR3 region: CASSVALGGEQFF. CDR3 nucleotides: TGTGCCAGCAGCGTAGCCTTAGGGGGTGAGCAGTTCTTC.

This chain uses TRBV20-1 with TRBJ1-1; TRBD1 aligns across 7 bases. With V trimmed by 2 bases and J by 1 base, 4 bases remained unmatched. CDR1 is DFQATT, CDR2 SNEGSKA, per germline (reference sequence). CDR3 length: 14 amino acids. The CDR3 loop is CSARTDRPNTEAFF. CDR3 sequence (DNA): TGCAGTGCTAGAACGGACAGGCCGAACACTGAAGCTTTCTTT.

The chain carries TRBV5-6 and TRBJ2-7; TRBD1 might be the D (5 bases). In germline, CDR1 is SGHDT, CDR2 YYEEEE. The CDR3 totals 14 residues. With 4 bases removed from V and 1 base from J, the gap between germline ends came to 12 bases. CDR3 coding DNA: TGTGCCAGCAGCGATGTGGACAAATCCTACGAGCAGTACTTC. Translated: CASSDVDKSYEQYF.

The CDR3 reads CASSPPMKQETQYF. CDR3 DNA sequence: TGTGCCAGCTCACCACCGATGAAGCAAGAGACCCAGTACTTC. J is TRBJ2-5 and V is TRBV18, with no clear D. This CDR3 contains 14 residues. From germline, CDR1 is KGHSH and CDR2 LQKENI. The V gene lost 0 bases and the J gene lost 2 bases, with 7 bases spanning the gap.

At least ten counts were recorded for this clonotype. The chain has TRBV29-1 and TRBJ2-7; D is undetermined. CDR1 SQVTM and CDR2 ANQGSEA come from the germline V gene. This CDR3 is 13 amino acids long. Trimming pared 5 bases from V and 1 base from J, leaving 12 bases between. The CDR3 region is CSVRALGSYEQYF. DNA of the CDR3: TGCAGCGTTCGGGCCCTGGGTTCCTACGAGCAGTACTTC.

The sample holds a few counts of this clonotype. The chain carries TRBV20-1 and TRBJ2-3; 11 nucleotides match TRBD2. Germline V gene data show CDR1 as DFQATT and CDR2 as SNEGSKA (reference sequence). With 6 bases clipped from V and 0 bases from J, the junction kept 5 bases outside the gene matches. This CDR3 has 15 residues. CDR3 in DNA: TGCAGTGCCCTTAGCGGGAGGGAAAGCACAGATACGCAGTATTTT. It encodes CSALSGRESTDTQYF.

The chain is built from TRBV9 and TRBJ2-7; TRBD2 matches 9 bases. Looked up from germline, CDR1 is SGDLS and CDR2 is YYNGEE. The V and J ends lost 4 bases and 5 bases, in that order; junction bases with no gene match: 4. This CDR3 is 13 amino acids long. The CDR3 DNA is TGTGCCAGCAGCCGGACTAGCGAGGACGAGCAGTACTTC. The encoded protein is CASSRTSEDEQYF.

J is TRBJ2-7 and V is TRBV20-1, with D perhaps TRBD2 (6 bases). Germline CDR1 reads DFQATT; CDR2 reads SNEGSKA (reference sequence). The CDR3 covers 13 residues. V was trimmed by 7 bases and J by 2 bases, leaving 15 bases between them. CDR3 region: CSGIGSGAYEQYF. In DNA form, the CDR3 reads TGCAGTGGAATAGGTAGCGGAGCCTACGAGCAGTACTTC.

The chain links TRBV30 to TRBJ2-5; a weak D match, TRBD1 (6 bases). The CDR3 is 13 residues long. The V gene's germline CDR1 is GTSNPN and CDR2 SVGIG (reference sequence). V was cut by 3 bases and J by 3 bases, with 11 bases left in between. Here the CDR3 DNA reads TGTGCCTGGAGAGGGGCAGGGGAAGAGACCCAGTACTTC. This codes for CAWRGAGEETQYF.

This clonotype was recorded a few times. DNA of the CDR3: TGCAGTGCTAACGGAGGCCCCGCAAGCGGGATCCCTCCCTACGAGCAGTACTTC. Protein product: CSANGGPASGIPPYEQYF. The chain joins TRBV20-1 to TRBJ2-7; 7 bases are a match to TRBD2. V gave up 4 bases and J gave up 2 bases; unmatched junction bases: 20. The CDR3 contains 18 residues. The V gene's germline CDR1 is DFQATT and CDR2 SNEGSKA (reference sequence).

This rearrangement joins TRBV27 to TRBJ2-3; weak D call: TRBD1 (6 bases). V lost 5 bases, J lost 8 bases, and 17 bases lay in between. The CDR3 length is 14 residues. Per the germline V gene, CDR1 is MNHEY and CDR2 is SMNVEV (reference sequence). CDR3 coding DNA: TGTGCCAGCAGTCCAGGGACACTAGGCATTACGCAGTATTTT. It translates to CASSPGTLGITQYF.

The rearrangement links TRBV20-1 to TRBJ1-2; TRBD1 aligns across 8 bases. Germline V gene sequence: CDR1 DFQATT, CDR2 SNEGSKA (reference sequence). This CDR3 has 14 amino acids. Trimming at V came to 6 bases and at J to 6 bases, leaving 12 bases not matched to a gene. The CDR3 is CSASEPGTGNGYTF. The CDR3 DNA reads as TGCAGTGCATCTGAACCCGGGACAGGAAATGGCTACACCTTC.